What follows is one TCR beta chain and its context. Clones were sequenced by immunoSEQ multiplex PCR, and TCRdb holds only the in-frame ones, with some missing. The sample yields fewer than 200,000 clones, roughly 87% seen once. The sample originates from a study of blood T cell repertoires in COVID-19. Study background: Material from acute and convalescent COVID-19 was sourced from the United States, Italy and Spain. T cells, B-cell-depleted T cells, or PBMCs provided the cDNA or gDNA that served as material.

Those enrolled, adults aged roughly 18 to 89 years, came from about 24 US areas. Participants' own reports of clinical history determined their cohort assignment. The clonotype was recovered from a human donor with acute COVID-19. The donor label of this sample is uncertain. Material for sequencing was PBMCs or T cells enriched from blood (not recorded which).

This CDR3 reads CASRSSDRGDQPQHF. CDR3 in DNA: TGTGCAAGTCGCTCTTCGGACAGGGGAGATCAGCCCCAGCATTTT. The chain employs TRBV12-2 and TRBJ1-5; the D call TRBD1 from the table was never checked on the DNA. TRBV12-2 has pseudogene status. The CDR3 length is 15 residues.